This T cell receptor beta chain was recorded in a study of T cells in Graves' hyperthyroidism and ophthalmopathy. Study as a whole: Peripheral blood specimens were obtained at initial diagnosis, prior to any treatment.

The PBMCs studied were ones that came from roughly 9.4 ml fresh peripheral blood. There were TCR beta CDR3 regions amplified from RNA transcripts. Carried out on the TCR CDR3, a first-round RT-PCR used the HTBI primer set. TCRdb redid the calling of the multiplex PCR reads with MiXCR, one entry per CDR3 protein. The data hold about 600,000 distinct CDR3 sequences, with about a sixth observed a single time. Study-wide points: In the analysis, a 13 V-J model separated ophthalmopathy from stable hyperthyroidism. Most clonotypes that expanded in the thyroid above 0.001 also showed up in blood.

The V gene lost 8 bases and the J gene lost 3 bases, with 8 bases spanning the gap. This CDR3 contains 11 residues. The germline gives CDR1 MNHEY, CDR2 SVGEGT. This clonotype was seen more than once but under ten times. The antigen remains undetermined. The origin of this receptor is a woman in her forties with Graves' ophthalmopathy. The sample comprised blood. The chain links TRBV6-2 or TRBV6-3 to TRBJ2-7, with D unresolved. The CDR3 spells CASARHYEQYF. In DNA, the CDR3 is TGTGCCAGCGCCCGGCACTACGAGCAGTACTTC.